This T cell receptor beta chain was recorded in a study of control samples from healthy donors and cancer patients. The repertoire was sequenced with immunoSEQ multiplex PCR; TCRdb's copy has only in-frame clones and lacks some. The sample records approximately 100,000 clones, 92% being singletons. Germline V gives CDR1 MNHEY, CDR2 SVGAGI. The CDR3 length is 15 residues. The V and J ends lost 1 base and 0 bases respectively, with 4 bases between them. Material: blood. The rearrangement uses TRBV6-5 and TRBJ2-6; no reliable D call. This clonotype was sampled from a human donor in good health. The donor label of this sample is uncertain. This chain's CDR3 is CASSYFTSGANVLTF. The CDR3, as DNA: TGTGCCAGCAGTTACTTCACCTCTGGGGCCAACGTCCTGACTTTC.